These 10 T cell receptor beta chains originate from one sample sequenced in a study of CD8 T cells in Susac syndrome. RNA in amounts of roughly 0.45 to 1 ug was reverse transcribed with random hexamers. Each CDR3 protein is one row after TCRdb ran MiXCR on the immunoSEQ multiplex PCR reads. The sample has more than 65,000 distinct CDR3 sequences, approximately 95% seen once. Sequenced: CD8+ T cells from PBMCs. These receptor sequences come from a human donor with Susac syndrome.

This clonotype was recorded once. J is TRBJ1-5 and V is TRBV5-6, with D possibly matching TRBD1 (5 bases). Trimming pared 1 base from V and 3 bases from J, leaving 8 bases between. Germline V gene sequence: CDR1 SGHDT, CDR2 YYEEEE. The length of the CDR3 is 14 residues. CDR3 bases: TGTGCCAGCAGCTTGTTGACAGACAATCAGCCCCAGCATTTT. Translation gives CASSLLTDNQPQHF.

The chain carries TRBV13 and TRBJ2-3, with 7 bases lining up with TRBD1. The CDR3 covers 15 residues. Losses at the gene ends were 4 bases for V and 2 bases for J; bases not matched to a gene: 6. Germline V lookup: CDR1 PRHDT, CDR2 FYEKMQ (reference sequence). CDR3 region: CASSSGTAPTDTQYF. In DNA, the CDR3 is TGTGCCAGCAGCTCCGGGACAGCACCCACAGATACGCAGTATTTT. Full variable domain (missing parts from reference TRBV13 and TRBJ2-3): AAGVIQSPRHLIKEKRETATLKCYPIPRHDTVYWYQQGPGQDPQFLISFYEKMQSDKGSIPDRFSAQQFSDYHSELNMSSLELGDSALYFCASSSGTAPTDTQYFGPGTRLTVL.

The V call is TRBV5-6, the J call TRBJ2-3; D possibly corresponds to TRBD2 (6 bases). This CDR3 is built from 15 residues. Per germline, CDR1 SGHDT and CDR2 YYEEEE. With 1 base removed from V and 0 bases from J, the gap between germline ends came to 9 bases. The CDR3 spells CASSLSGVSTDTQYF. CDR3 DNA sequence: TGTGCCAGCAGCTTGTCGGGGGTCAGCACAGATACGCAGTATTTT.

This clonotype showed up just once. V and J are TRBV18 and TRBJ2-1; 8 bases line up with TRBD2. Germline trimming cut 2 bases from V and 4 bases from J; bases unmatched to any gene: 7. This CDR3 is built from 16 residues. The germline V gene encodes CDR1 KGHSH and CDR2 LQKENI. The CDR3 DNA reads TGTGCCAGCTCACCAGGTTCTGCGGGGGGATACAATGAGCAGTTCTTC. Translating gives CASSPGSAGGYNEQFF.

The gene calls are TRBV11-2 and TRBJ2-2, with D perhaps matching TRBD2 (6 bases). The CDR3 runs to 17 residues. The germline V and J ends were trimmed by 5 bases and 4 bases, with 20 bases remaining between them. Germline CDR1 SGHAT, CDR2 FQNNGV. CDR3 coding DNA: TGTGCCAGCAGCCCCCAACCGGGACTTTCTTCCACCGGGGAGCTGTTTTTT. This codes for CASSPQPGLSSTGELFF.

The table lists this clonotype with a count of one. The J gene is TRBJ2-1, the V gene TRBV29-1, with TRBD2 as a possible D gene (6 bases). The V end lost 0 bases, the J end lost 15 bases, and 18 bases lay between the germline ends. CDR1 SQVTM and CDR2 ANQGSEA come from the germline V gene. The CDR3 runs 13 residues. The CDR3 nucleotides read TGCAGCGTTGAAGACCAGCTAGCGACCTCGGGGTTCTTC. Translation: CSVEDQLATSGFF.

This clonotype was detected only a few times. The V and J genes are TRBV29-1 and TRBJ2-2; D call uncertain. The CDR3 contains 15 residues. Germline V gene data show CDR1 as SQVTM and CDR2 as ANQGSEA. V was trimmed by 5 bases and J by 1 base, leaving 14 bases between them. The chain's CDR3 is CSVLDANLNTGELFF. DNA for the CDR3: TGCAGCGTTCTGGACGCAAACTTGAACACCGGGGAGCTGTTTTTT.

The rearrangement links TRBV29-1 to TRBJ1-1, with D hard to call. Per germline, CDR1 SQVTM and CDR2 ANQGSEA. The CDR3 loop spans 10 amino acids. V was shortened by 5 bases and J by 2 bases, with 3 bases between the two germline ends. CDR3 sequence: CSVSNTEAFF. In DNA form, the CDR3 reads TGCAGCGTTTCCAACACTGAAGCTTTCTTT.

The chain recombines TRBV25-1 with TRBJ2-7; 8 nucleotides line up with TRBD1. From germline, CDR1 is MGHDK and CDR2 SYGVNS. V was clipped by 5 bases and J by 4 bases; unmatched bases: 4. This CDR3 has 13 residues. The chain's CDR3 is CASSLNRGYEQYF. In nucleotides, the CDR3 is TGTGCCAGCAGTTTGAACAGGGGGTACGAGCAGTACTTC.

The V gene is TRBV20-1, the J gene TRBJ2-1; 7 nucleotides match TRBD2. In germline, CDR1 is DFQATT, CDR2 SNEGSKA (reference sequence). The CDR3 has 14 amino acids. V was clipped by 4 bases and J by 0 bases; unmatched bases: 3. CDR3 in amino acids: CSAIGGSSYNEQFF. In nucleotides, the CDR3 is TGCAGTGCTATCGGGGGGAGCTCCTACAATGAGCAGTTCTTC.